This note documents a single TCR beta chain sequence. Time point of the sample: peripheral blood 6 weeks after treatment start. CDR3 size: 15 residues. In germline, CDR1 is SEHNR, CDR2 FQNEAQ (reference sequence). Trimming removed 5 bases at V and 0 bases at J, with 13 bases between. The data originate from a study of PD-L1 blockade in urothelial cancer. The wider study: Enrolled patients had been treated previously with 0 to 3 chemotherapy regimens.

Every PCR received spiked-in synthetic TCR analog templates. Some clones are missing from TCRdb's copy, which holds only in-frame ones; the method was immunoSEQ multiplex PCR. Of 75,000 to 95,000 clones listed, more than 85% are singletons. The material was PBMCs, obtained around atezolizumab (anti-PD-L1) treatment. The chain employs TRBV7-9 and TRBJ1-1, with D perhaps TRBD1 (5 bases). This TCR was sampled from a woman aged 80 or over with urothelial cancer. The CDR3 sequence is CASSTQAPMNTEAFF. CDR3 sequence (DNA): TGTGCCAGCAGCACACAGGCACCCATGAACACTGAAGCTTTCTTT.